A single T cell receptor (beta chain) is shown here with its context. The data derive from a study of blood T cells in healthy people across ages. Per germline, CDR1 MNHNY and CDR2 SVGAGI (reference sequence). The CDR3 contains 15 residues. Trimming shortened V by 6 bases and J by 5 bases, and 19 bases separated the two germline ends. Next came a second PCR, run for about 7 to 12 cycles, which used a sample-barcoded 5' primer along with a J-beta primer mix. TCRdb re-derived calls from the 5' RACE reads in MiXCR, one entry per CDR3 protein. The data show about 1.8 million distinct CDR3 sequences, with around 48% seen just once and 2.1% held by the top ten.

The chain uses TRBV6-6 and TRBJ2-5; tentatively, D is TRBD1 (5 bases). This clonotype was obtained from a woman in her thirties or forties in good health. Sample: blood. CDR3 protein: CASSPEDNPMETQYF. The CDR3 DNA reads TGTGCCAGCAGCCCCGAGGACAACCCTATGGAGACCCAGTACTTC.